The 10 T cell receptor beta chains listed next were all sequenced from one sample in a study of blood T cell repertoires in COVID-19. Generated by immunoSEQ multiplex PCR, the TCRdb table keeps only in-frame clones and is missing some. The repertoire has 200,000 to 300,000 clones, just under 90% of them found once; the top ten carry 3.5% to 4.5%. Sequencing input: peripheral blood. All receptors come from a woman aged 40 to 50 with acute or convalescent COVID-19.

DNA of the CDR3: TGTGCCACGGGACAGGGCGGCAATCAGCCCCAGCATTTT. This sequence encodes CATGQGGNQPQHF. The chain links TRBV10-3 to TRBJ1-5; 9 bases line up with TRBD1. Germline trimming cut 10 bases from V and 2 bases from J; bases unmatched to any gene: 3. The CDR3 consists of 13 residues. Germline V gene lookup returns CDR1 ENHRY and CDR2 SYGVKD.

The genes are TRBV30 and TRBJ1-4; the D is unclear. Trimming took off 2 bases at V and 12 bases at J, with 13 bases between the two ends. The CDR3 length is 12 residues. Germline V gene lookup returns CDR1 GTSNPN and CDR2 SVGIG (reference sequence). The CDR3 DNA reads TGTGCCTGGAGTAGGGAGACTCGGGAACTGTTTTTT. Protein sequence: CAWSRETRELFF.

The V gene is TRBV30, the J gene TRBJ1-5; possibly TRBD1 for D (6 bases). Germline loops: CDR1 GTSNPN, CDR2 SVGIG (reference sequence). The CDR3 length is 13 residues. V was pared by 0 bases and J by 7 bases, with 10 bases between. CDR3 DNA sequence: TGTGCCTGGAGTGTCCAGGGGATCCAGCCCCAGCATTTT. Translation gives CAWSVQGIQPQHF.

The rearrangement uses TRBV18 and TRBJ1-2; 10 bases align to TRBD1. Unmatched junction bases numbered 4, after V lost 3 bases and J lost 3 bases. Germline CDR1 reads KGHSH; CDR2 reads LQKENI. The CDR3 consists of 15 residues. The CDR3 DNA sequence: TGTGCCAGCTCACCCAGGACAGGGGGGGACTATGGCTACACCTTC. It translates to CASSPRTGGDYGYTF.

The chain recombines TRBV11-3 with TRBJ1-1; the match to TRBD1 covers 7 bases. Germline trimming cut 4 bases from V and 4 bases from J; bases unmatched to any gene: 9. This CDR3 has 15 amino acids. Germline-derived CDR1 and CDR2 are SGHNT and YENEEA. For the CDR3, the DNA is TGTGCCAGCAGCTCAGGTGGACAGGAGGGCACTGAAGCTTTCTTT. This sequence encodes CASSSGGQEGTEAFF.

This rearrangement joins TRBV27 to TRBJ1-2; TRBD1 matches at 10 bases. V lost 8 bases, J lost 6 bases, and 6 bases stayed unmatched. The CDR3 length is 13 residues. Germline assignment: CDR1 MNHEY and CDR2 SMNVEV (reference sequence). CDR3: CASGWTGGNGYTF. Here the CDR3 DNA reads TGTGCCAGCGGATGGACAGGGGGTAATGGCTACACCTTC.

The genes are TRBV5-8 and TRBJ1-2; 7 bases fit TRBD1. The V segment lost 4 bases and the J segment 0 bases; nucleotides outside the gene matches: 6. This CDR3 comprises 15 residues. Per germline, CDR1 SGHTS and CDR2 YDEGEE. This CDR3 reads CASSLWTGSNYGYTF. Written as DNA, the CDR3 is TGTGCCAGCAGCCTATGGACAGGATCTAACTATGGCTACACCTTC.

The genes are TRBV6-1 and TRBJ2-5; D is perhaps TRBD2 (5 bases). The CDR3 runs to 13 residues. Germline V gives CDR1 MNHNS, CDR2 SASEGT. V lost 10 bases, J lost 5 bases, and 17 bases lay in between. CDR3 nucleotides: TGTGCCACCGGCATGAACGGAGGCGAGACCCAGTACTTC. Its translation: CATGMNGGETQYF.

There are a few counts of this clone. The J gene is TRBJ2-2, the V gene TRBV7-3; 9 nucleotides agree with TRBD2. Germline V gene sequence: CDR1 SGHTA, CDR2 FQGTGA. V shed 2 bases and J 6 bases; nucleotides not matched to a gene: 4. This CDR3 has 15 amino acids. Here the CDR3 DNA reads TGTGCCAGCAGCTTAGCTAGCGGGGTACCCGGGGAGCTGTTTTTT. This translates into CASSLASGVPGELFF.

The chain joins TRBV4-1 to TRBJ2-1, with unresolved D. This CDR3 is built from 16 residues. V was trimmed by 1 base and J by 9 bases, leaving 19 bases between them. In germline, CDR1 is MGHRA, CDR2 YSYEKL. In DNA form, the CDR3 reads TGCGCCAGCAGCCAAGCATACGGGTTTATCTTAGGTGAGCAGTTCTTC. Amino acids: CASSQAYGFILGEQFF.